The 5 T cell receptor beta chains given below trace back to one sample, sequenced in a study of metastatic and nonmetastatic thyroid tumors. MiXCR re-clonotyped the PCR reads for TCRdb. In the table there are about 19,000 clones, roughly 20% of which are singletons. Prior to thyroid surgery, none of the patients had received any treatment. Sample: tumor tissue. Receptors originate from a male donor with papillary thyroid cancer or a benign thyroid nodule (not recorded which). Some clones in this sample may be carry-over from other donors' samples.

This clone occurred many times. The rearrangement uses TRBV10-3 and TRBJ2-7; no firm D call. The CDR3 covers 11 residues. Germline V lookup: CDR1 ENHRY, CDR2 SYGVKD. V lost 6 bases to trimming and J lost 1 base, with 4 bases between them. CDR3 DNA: TGTGCCATCAGCGGTTCCTACGAGCAGTACTTC. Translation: CAISGSYEQYF.

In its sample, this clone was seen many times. The CDR3 DNA is TGTGCCAGCAGCTTAATGTACAATGAGCAGTTCTTC. It yields the protein CASSLMYNEQFF. This chain connects TRBV7-6 to TRBJ2-1; D uncertain. The germline V gene encodes CDR1 SGHVS and CDR2 FNYEAQ. The ends were cut back, 2 bases at V and 4 bases at J, with 3 bases in the middle. This CDR3 is 12 amino acids long.

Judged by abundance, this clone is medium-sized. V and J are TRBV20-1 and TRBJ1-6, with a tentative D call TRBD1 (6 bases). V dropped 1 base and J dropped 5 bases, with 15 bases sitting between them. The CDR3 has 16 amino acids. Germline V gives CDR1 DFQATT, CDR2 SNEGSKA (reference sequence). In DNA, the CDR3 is TGCAGTGCTAGAGCCCAGGACAGAACGAATAATTCACCCCTCCACTTT. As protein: CSARAQDRTNNSPLHF.

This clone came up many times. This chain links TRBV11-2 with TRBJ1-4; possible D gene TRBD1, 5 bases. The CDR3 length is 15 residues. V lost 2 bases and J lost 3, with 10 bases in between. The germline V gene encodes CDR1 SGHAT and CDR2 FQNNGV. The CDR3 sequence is CASSLQGIANEKLFF. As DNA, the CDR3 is TGTGCCAGCAGCTTACAGGGTATTGCTAATGAAAAACTGTTTTTT.

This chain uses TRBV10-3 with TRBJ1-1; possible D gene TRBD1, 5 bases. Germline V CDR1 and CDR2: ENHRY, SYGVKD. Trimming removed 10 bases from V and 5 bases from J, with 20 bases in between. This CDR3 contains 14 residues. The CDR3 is CATSGQPAETEAFF. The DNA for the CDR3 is TGTGCCACATCAGGACAACCAGCGGAGACTGAAGCTTTCTTT.